A single sample gave rise to the 27 T cell receptor beta chains below, sequenced in a study of blood T cell repertoires in COVID-19. The data were produced by immunoSEQ multiplex PCR, yet TCRdb's version contains in-frame clones alone and is incomplete. Of some 190,000 clones listed, just over 85% are singletons. Material: peripheral blood. The receptors derive from a man aged 18 to 30 with active or convalescent COVID-19.

The rearrangement links TRBV4-1 to TRBJ1-1; no clear D. Trimming shortened V by 2 bases and J by 0 bases, and 16 bases separated the two germline ends. CDR1 and CDR2 from the germline V gene are MGHRA and YSYEKL. This CDR3 has 17 amino acids. The CDR3 nucleotides are TGCGCCAGCAGCCAACCCCGCCTAATCCGTATGAACACTGAAGCTTTCTTT. It translates to CASSQPRLIRMNTEAFF.

This clone showed up just once. The chain links TRBV6-6 to TRBJ1-4; TRBD1 matches 8 bases. This CDR3 region has 15 residues. Germline assignment: CDR1 MNHNY and CDR2 SVGAGI (reference sequence). V was pared by 5 bases and J by 7 bases, with 9 bases of the junction left unmatched. Here the CDR3 DNA reads TGTGCCAGCAGTCCTCTTGGGACAGGAGGTGAAAAACTGTTTTTT. Its translation: CASSPLGTGGEKLFF.

V is TRBV5-6 and J is TRBJ2-2; 7 bases line up with TRBD1. This CDR3 has 17 amino acids. V trimming: 3 bases; J trimming: 7 bases; junction bases outside the gene matches: 15. Per germline, CDR1 SGHDT and CDR2 YYEEEE. The CDR3 region has the DNA TGTGCCAGCAGCTCGCGGCGAGGGGGCGTAACAGGCGGGGAGCTGTTTTTT. Translated: CASSSRRGGVTGGELFF.

The chain combines TRBV7-9 with TRBJ2-1; D is unresolved. CDR1 and CDR2 from the germline V gene are SEHNR and FQNEAQ (reference sequence). The CDR3 length is 16 residues. The germline V and J ends were trimmed by 5 bases and 0 bases, with 14 bases remaining between them. DNA of the CDR3: TGTGCCAGCAGCAAGAACGCGGTAAGCTCCTACAATGAGCAGTTCTTC. It encodes CASSKNAVSSYNEQFF. Using reference TRBV7-9 and TRBJ2-1 for the parts outside the CDR3, the full variable domain is DTGVSQNPRHKITKRGQNVTFRCDPISEHNRLYWYRQTLGQGPEFLTYFQNEAQLEKSRLLSDRFSAERPKGSFSTLEIQRTEQGDSAMYLCASSKNAVSSYNEQFFGPGTRLTVL.

The rearrangement links TRBV4-2 to TRBJ2-2; 10 nucleotides align to TRBD2. V lost 0 bases, J lost 1 base, and 17 bases stayed unmatched. This CDR3 has 22 residues. Germline CDR1 LGHNA, CDR2 YNFKEQ. DNA for the CDR3: TGTGCCAGCAGCCAAGATAAAGGAAGGCTAGCGGGAGCCCTCTTGAACACCGGGGAGCTGTTTTTT. This encodes CASSQDKGRLAGALLNTGELFF.

Here the CDR3 reads CASSQFAGEAGGPVHEQFF. The CDR3 DNA is TGTGCCAGCAGCCAGTTTGCCGGGGAAGCGGGAGGGCCAGTCCATGAGCAGTTCTTC. The chain recombines TRBV27 with TRBJ2-1, with 10 nucleotides matching TRBD2. The CDR3 totals 19 residues. Germline CDR1 is MNHEY and CDR2 is SMNVEV (reference sequence). Germline trimming cut 6 bases from V and 8 bases from J; bases unmatched to any gene: 22.

V gene TRBV6-5 combines with J gene TRBJ2-1; no clear D gene. Germline CDR1 MNHEY, CDR2 SVGAGI. Trimming took 6 bases from V and 3 from J, leaving 15 bases between them. This CDR3 is 15 amino acids long. CDR3 DNA: TGTGCCAGCAGCCCGATAGTTCACGACTACAATGAGCAGTTCTTC. It yields the protein CASSPIVHDYNEQFF.

This sequence joins TRBV24-1 and TRBJ2-1; D gene ambiguous. The CDR3 is 13 amino acids. V was trimmed by 5 bases and J by 6 bases, leaving 10 bases between them. Looked up from germline, CDR1 is KGHDR and CDR2 is SFDVKD. For the CDR3, the DNA is TGTGCCACCAGTGGGCCGGGTAGCAATGAGCAGTTCTTC. Its translation: CATSGPGSNEQFF.

CDR3 nucleotide sequence: TGTGCCTGGAGTCAGAACAGGGGGAACACTGAAGCTTTCTTT. Encoded protein: CAWSQNRGNTEAFF. This sequence joins TRBV30 and TRBJ1-1; TRBD1 matches 7 bases. Germline CDR1 is GTSNPN and CDR2 is SVGIG (reference sequence). V was pared by 2 bases and J by 1 base, with 4 bases of the junction left unmatched. The CDR3 extends over 14 amino acids.

This rearrangement joins TRBV10-1 to TRBJ2-5; 7 bases map to TRBD2. Trimming cost V 0 bases and J 5 bases; bases outside gene matches: 6. The germline gives CDR1 WNHNN, CDR2 SYGVQD (reference sequence). This CDR3 spans 15 amino acids. This CDR3 is CASSESGGSRETQYF. The CDR3 DNA reads as TGCGCCAGCAGTGAGTCGGGCGGGAGCCGGGAGACCCAGTACTTC.

The rearrangement uses TRBV21-1 and TRBJ2-7; TRBD1, as called in the table, went unchecked against the DNA. TRBV21-1 is described as a pseudogene. This CDR3 is built from 15 residues. CDR3 nucleotide sequence: TGTGCCAGCAGCGCAAACCGGGACAGGATTTACGAGCAGTACTTC. Its translation is CASSANRDRIYEQYF.

This clone was seen just once. J is TRBJ1-2 and V is TRBV24-1, with 7 bases fitting TRBD1. Looked up from germline, CDR1 is KGHDR and CDR2 is SFDVKD. The CDR3 is 14 residues long. V shed 3 bases and J 8 bases; nucleotides not matched to a gene: 8. The CDR3 nucleotides are TGTGCCACCAGTGATCCGCGGGACAGCGGCGGCTACACCTTC. Protein: CATSDPRDSGGYTF.

This clone was seen just once. This rearrangement joins TRBV4-2 to TRBJ1-1, with TRBD1 identical over 9 bases. This CDR3 has 13 amino acids. In germline, CDR1 is LGHNA, CDR2 YNFKEQ. Trimming removed 4 bases from V and 11 bases from J; junction bases left unmatched: 8. The CDR3 nucleotides are TGTGCCAGCAGCCGAGACCGGGACAGGGCCGCTTTCTTT. Protein: CASSRDRDRAAFF.

The rearrangement uses TRBV6-4 and TRBJ1-5; D is uncertain. This CDR3 region has 13 residues. CDR1 and CDR2 (germline): MRHNA, SNTAGT. V lost 3 bases and J 9 bases, leaving 12 bases between the germline ends. CDR3 in amino acids: CASSELSGTPQHF. As DNA, the CDR3 is TGTGCCAGCAGTGAACTTTCGGGTACGCCCCAGCATTTT.

This rearrangement joins TRBV5-1 to TRBJ2-3; D is unclear. The germline V and J ends were trimmed by 0 bases and 5 bases, with 13 bases remaining between them. Germline-derived CDR1 and CDR2 are SGHRS and YFSETQ. CDR3 size: 15 residues. DNA of the CDR3: TGCGCCAGCAGCTTGGATGTAACTTCGGGAGATACGCAGTATTTT. Its protein is CASSLDVTSGDTQYF.

The V call is TRBV5-1, the J call TRBJ1-2, with D possibly TRBD1 on 5 matching bases. This CDR3 comprises 15 residues. CDR1 is SGHRS, CDR2 YFSETQ, per germline. V was pared by 3 bases and J by 1 base, with 13 bases between. The CDR3 loop reads CASSWEDSYNYGYTF. The CDR3 DNA reads TGCGCCAGCAGCTGGGAAGACAGCTATAACTATGGCTACACCTTC.

V is TRBV6-2 or TRBV6-3 and J is TRBJ2-3; 9 bases are shared with TRBD2. With V trimmed by 6 bases and J by 5 bases, 9 bases remained unmatched. The CDR3 runs 15 residues. CDR1 MNHEY and CDR2 SVGEGT come from the germline V gene. CDR3 nucleotide sequence: TGTGCCAGCAGCATTAGCGGGAGTGTGGGAGATACGCAGTATTTT. Residues: CASSISGSVGDTQYF.

This clone came up once. This chain uses TRBV27 with TRBJ1-2; D possibly corresponds to TRBD1 (5 bases). The CDR3 is 14 residues long. Trimming took off 8 bases at V and 0 bases at J, with 13 bases between the two ends. Germline lookup yields CDR1 MNHEY and CDR2 SMNVEV (reference sequence). The CDR3 sequence is CASGATPANYGYTF. The CDR3 coding sequence is TGTGCCAGCGGGGCGACTCCGGCTAACTATGGCTACACCTTC.

The chain joins TRBV15 to TRBJ1-6, with a tentative D call TRBD1 (5 bases). The CDR3 spans 15 residues. V shed 0 bases and J shed 10 bases, with 13 bases lying between them. CDR1 and CDR2 from the germline V gene are LNHNV and YYDKDF (reference sequence). The CDR3 sequence: CATSRDSGEGSPLHF. The CDR3 DNA is TGTGCCACCAGCAGAGATTCGGGGGAAGGGTCACCCCTCCACTTT. Based on the CDR3 plus reference TRBV15 and TRBJ1-6, the full variable domain is DAMVIQNPRYQVTQFGKPVTLSCSQTLNHNVMYWYQQKSSQAPKLLFHYYDKDFNNEADTPDNFQSRRPNTSFCFLDIRSPGLGDTAMYLCATSRDSGEGSPLHFGNGTRLTVT.

Written as DNA, the CDR3 is TGTGCCAGCAGCTCCGAAACCCGGACAGGGGGCAACGCCATATATTTT. It specifies CASSSETRTGGNAIYF. V gene TRBV5-4 combines with J gene TRBJ1-3, with 11 nucleotides matching TRBD1. This CDR3 is 16 amino acids long. The V gene's germline CDR1 is SGHNT and CDR2 YYREEE (reference sequence). The junction had 13 bases not matched to a gene; V was cut back by 3 bases and J by 11 bases.

This chain connects TRBV6-4 to TRBJ1-5; D unresolved. The CDR3 is 13 amino acids. V lost 4 bases and J 5 bases, leaving 9 bases between the germline ends. Germline V gives CDR1 MRHNA, CDR2 SNTAGT. CDR3 DNA sequence: TGTGCCAGCAGTGCAGGAGGAGATCAGCCCCAGCATTTT. Translating it yields CASSAGGDQPQHF.

The J gene is TRBJ1-1, the V gene TRBV27, with D possibly TRBD1 on 5 matching bases. This CDR3 contains 13 residues. Trimming cost V 3 bases and J 5 bases, with 10 bases left between them. Germline CDR1 MNHEY, CDR2 SMNVEV (reference sequence). CDR3 sequence (DNA): TGTGCCAGCAGTTTTGGGGCGAGGACTGAAGCTTTCTTT. Amino acid sequence: CASSFGARTEAFF.

The rearrangement joins TRBV5-1 to TRBJ1-5; 8 positions match TRBD1. V gave up 5 bases and J gave up 7 bases; unmatched junction bases: 8. The germline V gene encodes CDR1 SGHRS and CDR2 YFSETQ. This CDR3 is 14 amino acids long. The CDR3 DNA follows: TGCGCCAGCAGTGAGGGGACAGGTTTCCAGCCCCAGCATTTT. Amino acid sequence: CASSEGTGFQPQHF.

The chain links TRBV6-5 to TRBJ1-2, with 7 bases that match TRBD1. CDR3 length: 15 amino acids. The ends lost 6 bases at V and 5 bases at J; junction bases unmatched: 12. Germline V gene sequence: CDR1 MNHEY, CDR2 SVGAGI. CDR3 region: CASSLTGSLPYGYTF. CDR3 nucleotide sequence: TGTGCCAGCAGCCTGACAGGGAGCCTACCTTATGGCTACACCTTC.

The chain joins TRBV7-2 to TRBJ1-4; 7 bases are shared with TRBD1. The trim removed 5 bases at V and 5 bases at J, leaving 8 bases unmatched. Germline V gene sequence: CDR1 SGHTA, CDR2 FQGNSA. This CDR3 has 15 residues. In nucleotides, the CDR3 is TGTGCCAGCAGCCCCTGGACAGGCTTAAATGAAAAACTGTTTTTT. It translates to CASSPWTGLNEKLFF.

The CDR3 region has the DNA TGCGCCAGCAGCTTCCTAGCGGGAGTTTTAGGAAATGAGCAGTTCTTC. It translates to CASSFLAGVLGNEQFF. The genes are TRBV5-1 and TRBJ2-1, with 10 bases that match TRBD2. The V gene end was trimmed by 2 bases and the J gene end by 7 bases; junction bases not matched to a gene: 9. Per germline, CDR1 SGHRS and CDR2 YFSETQ. The CDR3 is made up of 16 amino acids.

The chain carries TRBV28 and TRBJ1-1; D is possibly TRBD1 (5 bases). Germline-derived CDR1 and CDR2 are MDHEN and SYDVKM. The CDR3 covers 13 residues. V lost 6 bases, J lost 11 bases, and 19 bases lay in between. Here the CDR3 DNA reads TGTGCCAGCAGCCCTAGACAGTCGATGGTGGCTTTCTTT. It yields the protein CASSPRQSMVAFF.